This entry lists 28 T cell receptor beta chains sequenced from one sample in a study of shared clonotypes between healthy human individuals. Naive CD8 cells lacked CD45RO and underwent positive selection for CCR7, leaving out terminally differentiated effector memory CD45RA+ cells. Here immunoSEQ multiplex PCR was the method, and the copy in TCRdb shows in-frame clones only, minus some. There are roughly 810,000 clones in the sample; 90% to 98% occur only once, and less than 0.25% lies in the top ten. The sample taken for sequencing was naive CD8+ T cells sorted from blood. The receptors were sampled from a man aged 30 to 45 in good health.

The chain couples TRBV15 to TRBJ2-3; 11 nucleotides agree with TRBD2. V lost 2 bases and J lost 3; bases outside the gene matches: 1. The length of the CDR3 is 15 residues. The V gene's germline CDR1 is LNHNV and CDR2 YYDKDF (reference sequence). CDR3 amino acids: CATSRTSGRTDTQYF. CDR3 nucleotide sequence: TGTGCCACCAGCAGAACTAGCGGGAGAACAGATACGCAGTATTTT.

The genes are TRBV11-2 and TRBJ2-1, with D perhaps TRBD1 or TRBD2 (5 bases each). Trimming pared 5 bases from V and 5 bases from J, leaving 13 bases between. The CDR3 loop spans 14 amino acids. Germline V lookup: CDR1 SGHAT, CDR2 FQNNGV. CDR3 sequence: CASSRPGTNNEQFF. The CDR3 DNA follows: TGTGCCAGCAGCCGTCCCGGGACCAACAATGAGCAGTTCTTC.

This chain joins TRBV28 and TRBJ2-7; no firm D call. Per the germline V gene, CDR1 is MDHEN and CDR2 is SYDVKM. V was pared by 4 bases and J by 12 bases, with 16 bases between. The CDR3 contains 12 residues. The CDR3 spells CASSSNALDLYF. The CDR3 nucleotides read TGTGCCAGCAGTTCCAACGCCCTGGATTTGTACTTC.

The rearrangement links TRBV7-6 to TRBJ2-7; 7 bases are shared with TRBD1. The V segment lost 2 bases and the J segment 0 bases; nucleotides outside the gene matches: 4. The CDR3 spans 15 residues. Germline values: CDR1 SGHVS, CDR2 FNYEAQ. The CDR3 coding sequence is TGTGCCAGCAGCTTATCGACAGGGAGCTCCTACGAGCAGTACTTC. Its protein is CASSLSTGSSYEQYF.

The chain is built from TRBV10-1 and TRBJ2-7, with a possible D match to TRBD2 (6 bases). The V gene lost 10 bases and the J gene lost 5 bases, with 12 bases spanning the gap. This CDR3 contains 11 residues. Germline CDR1 is WNHNN and CDR2 is SYGVQD (reference sequence). CDR3 DNA: TGCGCCACCTTACGGGAGAACGAGCAGTACTTC. Translated: CATLRENEQYF.

The V call is TRBV4-1, the J call TRBJ2-7, with TRBD2 matching over 7 bases. The ends lost 2 bases at V and 3 bases at J; junction bases unmatched: 7. CDR1 MGHRA and CDR2 YSYEKL come from the germline V gene. The CDR3 is 15 residues long. The CDR3 DNA reads as TGCGCCAGCAGCCAATATGTCGGGACTAACTACGAGCAGTACTTC. Its protein is CASSQYVGTNYEQYF.

V usage is TRBV14 and J usage is TRBJ2-1, with D unresolved. Germline loops: CDR1 SGHDN, CDR2 FVKESK. Deletions cut 0 bases from V and 0 bases from J, with 6 bases between. The CDR3 extends over 15 amino acids. In DNA, the CDR3 is TGTGCCAGCAGCCAAGATGCAGACTCCTACAATGAGCAGTTCTTC. Its translation: CASSQDADSYNEQFF.

The J gene is TRBJ2-5, the V gene TRBV27; 7 nucleotides agree with TRBD1. Germline trimming cut 5 bases from V and 0 bases from J; bases unmatched to any gene: 12. Germline V gene lookup returns CDR1 MNHEY and CDR2 SMNVEV (reference sequence). The CDR3 contains 17 residues. The CDR3 reads CASSPEGDSEYQETQYF. The CDR3 DNA is TGTGCCAGCAGTCCCGAGGGGGACAGCGAGTACCAAGAGACCCAGTACTTC.

This clone was seen just once. The J gene is TRBJ2-3, the V gene TRBV2; D might be TRBD1 (6 bases). There are 17 residues in the CDR3. Germline V lookup: CDR1 SNHLY, CDR2 FYNNEI. V lost 5 bases to trimming and J lost 4 bases, with 22 bases between them. The CDR3 reads CASSTRGTKVEADTQYF. The CDR3 DNA follows: TGTGCCAGCAGTACCAGGGGTACAAAGGTTGAGGCAGATACGCAGTATTTT.

The chain combines TRBV27 with TRBJ2-1; unclear D gene. This CDR3 comprises 11 residues. The V and J ends lost 1 base and 7 bases respectively, with 2 bases between them. Germline V gene sequence: CDR1 MNHEY, CDR2 SMNVEV (reference sequence). Written as DNA, the CDR3 is TGTGCCAGCAGTTTATGGAATGAGCAGTTCTTC. Protein sequence: CASSLWNEQFF.

This chain joins TRBV27 and TRBJ2-3, with 7 bases matching TRBD2. Germline trimming cut 2 bases from V and 0 bases from J; bases unmatched to any gene: 2. The CDR3 sequence is 15 residues long. Looked up from germline, CDR1 is MNHEY and CDR2 is SMNVEV (reference sequence). CDR3 loop: CASSLQLASTDTQYF. CDR3 nucleotides: TGTGCCAGCAGTTTACAACTAGCGAGCACAGATACGCAGTATTTT.

As for this clone: The same CDR3 can be traced to other DNA sequences in this sample. The CDR3 DNA follows: TGTGCCAGCAGCTTAGTAGGGGGAGAGACCCAGTACTTC. This translates into CASSLVGGETQYF. V gene TRBV11-2 combines with J gene TRBJ2-5; a possible D gene is TRBD1 (6 bases). CDR3 length: 13 residues. Looked up from germline, CDR1 is SGHAT and CDR2 is FQNNGV. Trimming cost V 1 base and J 4 bases, with 7 bases left between them. The full variable domain, in which reference TRBV11-2 and TRBJ2-5 provide the parts outside the CDR3, is EAGVAQSPRYKIIEKRQSVAFWCNPISGHATLYWYQQILGQGPKLLIQFQNNGVVDDSQLPKDRFSAERLKGVDSTLKIQPAKLEDSAVYLCASSLVGGETQYFGPGTRLLVL.

The rearrangement uses TRBV2 and TRBJ1-2, with no clear D. V was cut by 5 bases and J by 1 base, with 5 bases left in between. Germline-derived CDR1 and CDR2 are SNHLY and FYNNEI. This CDR3 has 12 amino acids. CDR3 loop: CASSRDNYGYTF. The CDR3 nucleotides are TGTGCCAGCAGTCGGGATAACTATGGCTACACCTTC.

The CDR3 DNA reads TGTGCCAGCAGCTTTAAACCAATCACGTACGAGCAGTACTTC. It codes for CASSFKPITYEQYF. The chain combines TRBV5-6 with TRBJ2-7; D not resolved. The CDR3 has 14 residues. Germline V gene lookup returns CDR1 SGHDT and CDR2 YYEEEE. V lost 2 bases to trimming and J lost 4 bases, with 13 bases between them. The entire variable domain, with the rest obtained from reference TRBV5-6 and TRBJ2-7, is as follows: DAGVTQSPTHLIKTRGQQVTLRCSPKSGHDTVSWYQQALGQGPQFIFQYYEEEERQRGNFPDRFSGHQFPNYSSELNVNALLLGDSALYLCASSFKPITYEQYFGPGTRLTVT.

V is TRBV7-4 and J is TRBJ1-5; D is uncertain. V lost 5 bases, J lost 4 bases, and 9 bases lay in between. The CDR3 sequence is 13 residues long. The germline CDR1 and CDR2 sequences are SGHVT and SQSDAQ. The CDR3 DNA is TGTGCCAGCAGCGATCGCGGGAATCAGCCCCAGCATTTT. Its translation is CASSDRGNQPQHF.

This chain connects TRBV11-2 to TRBJ2-3, with TRBD2 as a possible D gene (6 bases). Germline V lookup: CDR1 SGHAT, CDR2 FQNNGV. The V gene lost 8 bases and the J gene lost 3 bases, with 15 bases spanning the gap. CDR3 length: 14 amino acids. CDR3: CASWGESGTDTQYF. CDR3 bases: TGTGCCAGCTGGGGGGAGTCGGGGACAGATACGCAGTATTTT.

CDR3 sequence reads: CASSLGTSGSSYEQYF. CDR3 sequence (DNA): TGTGCCAGCAGCTTAGGGACTAGCGGATCGTCCTACGAGCAGTACTTC. The chain has TRBV11-2 and TRBJ2-7; TRBD2 aligns across 10 bases. Germline V gene data show CDR1 as SGHAT and CDR2 as FQNNGV. The CDR3 sequence is 16 residues long. V gave up 1 base and J gave up 1 base; unmatched junction bases: 4.

This chain connects TRBV6-1 to TRBJ2-7; possible D gene TRBD1, 6 bases. The CDR3 spans 14 residues. The germline V gene encodes CDR1 MNHNS and CDR2 SASEGT. Deletions cut 7 bases from V and 1 base from J, with 14 bases between. The CDR3 DNA reads as TGTGCCAGCATCGGGACAACAGTGTCCTACGAGCAGTACTTC. As protein: CASIGTTVSYEQYF.

The sample holds one count of this clone. The chain recombines TRBV15 with TRBJ1-5; 10 nucleotides agree with TRBD1. The germline V gene encodes CDR1 LNHNV and CDR2 YYDKDF (reference sequence). The CDR3 is made up of 17 amino acids. The J segment lost 1 base and the V segment lost 7 bases, leaving 10 bases of the junction unmatched. The CDR3 loop is CATNSGQGYPSNQPQHF. The CDR3 bases are TGTGCCACCAACTCGGGACAGGGGTACCCAAGCAATCAGCCCCAGCATTTT. Variable domain in full (rest from reference TRBV15 and TRBJ1-5): DAMVIQNPRYQVTQFGKPVTLSCSQTLNHNVMYWYQQKSSQAPKLLFHYYDKDFNNEADTPDNFQSRRPNTSFCFLDIRSPGLGDTAMYLCATNSGQGYPSNQPQHFGDGTRLSIL.

This clone has a single count. The chain recombines TRBV4-1 with TRBJ2-7, with 8 bases lining up with TRBD2. The germline CDR1 and CDR2 sequences are MGHRA and YSYEKL. CDR3 length equals 17 residues. Trimming cost V 4 bases and J 1 base; bases outside gene matches: 12. Written as DNA, the CDR3 is TGCGCCAGCAGCCCCGGACTAAGCGGGAGTAGGTCCTACGAGCAGTACTTC. Its protein is CASSPGLSGSRSYEQYF.

To note about this clone: This sample includes further DNA sequences coding for the same CDR3. The chain links TRBV7-9 to TRBJ2-1, with D unclear. The CDR3 runs 12 residues. The V gene lost 5 bases and the J gene lost 3 bases, with 5 bases spanning the gap. Germline lookup yields CDR1 SEHNR and CDR2 FQNEAQ (reference sequence). CDR3 DNA sequence: TGTGCCAGCAGCCCCAACTACAATGAGCAGTTCTTC. Its protein is CASSPNYNEQFF.

With regard to this clone: Other DNA sequences in this sample translate to the same CDR3. CDR3 sequence reads: CASSLTGSSYEQYF. CDR3 in DNA: TGTGCCAGCAGCCTCACAGGGAGCTCCTACGAGCAGTACTTC. The J gene is TRBJ2-7, the V gene TRBV7-8; perhaps TRBD1 as D (6 bases). The germline CDR1 and CDR2 sequences are SGHVS and FQNEAQ. The CDR3 spans 14 residues. V lost 5 bases to trimming and J lost 0 bases, with 11 bases between them.

V gene TRBV10-3 combines with J gene TRBJ2-7, with 9 bases aligning to TRBD2. From germline, CDR1 is ENHRY and CDR2 SYGVKD. The J segment lost 3 bases and the V segment lost 0 bases, leaving 6 bases of the junction unmatched. This CDR3 has 16 residues. CDR3 bases: TGTGCCATCAGTGAGTCGGCGACTAGCGGTTACTACGAGCAGTACTTC. It encodes CAISESATSGYYEQYF.

The CDR3 sequence: CYSRGGVSYNEQFF. The CDR3, as DNA: TGTTACTCAAGAGGCGGCGTTTCCTACAATGAGCAGTTCTTC. This chain uses TRBV27 with TRBJ2-1; D is uncertain. This CDR3 has 14 amino acids. The germline V gene encodes CDR1 MNHEY and CDR2 SMNVEV (reference sequence).

The rearrangement uses TRBV27 and TRBJ2-1; D may be TRBD2 (5 bases). Per germline, CDR1 MNHEY and CDR2 SMNVEV (reference sequence). V shed 11 bases and J shed 7 bases, with 21 bases lying between them. The CDR3 loop spans 14 amino acids. CDR3 bases: TGTGCCGTAGCGTCGGGAACAAGTGGGAATGAGCAGTTCTTC. This sequence encodes CAVASGTSGNEQFF.

The V and J genes are TRBV25-1 and TRBJ2-1, with 8 bases that match TRBD2. Trimming removed 8 bases from V and 5 bases from J; junction bases left unmatched: 11. The V gene's germline CDR1 is MGHDK and CDR2 SYGVNS. CDR3 length: 15 amino acids. CDR3 amino acids: CASGGDLAGNNEQFF. CDR3 DNA sequence: TGTGCCAGCGGAGGGGATCTAGCGGGTAACAATGAGCAGTTCTTC.

The genes are TRBV27 and TRBJ2-1, with D unresolved. The CDR3 contains 15 residues. V was shortened by 3 bases and J by 8 bases, with 17 bases between the two germline ends. Germline-derived CDR1 and CDR2 are MNHEY and SMNVEV (reference sequence). CDR3 protein: CASSLGNRILDEQFF. CDR3 nucleotides: TGTGCCAGCAGTTTGGGGAATCGGATCCTCGATGAGCAGTTCTTC.

With regard to this clone: The sample contains more than one DNA sequence encoding this CDR3. J is TRBJ1-1 and V is TRBV19; D may be TRBD1 (5 bases). The V gene's germline CDR1 is LNHDA and CDR2 SQIVND (reference sequence). Trimming left V 7 bases short and J 2 bases short, with 14 bases between. The CDR3 spans 14 residues. CDR3 loop: CASTGVDSNTEAFF. The CDR3 DNA sequence: TGTGCCAGTACGGGGGTCGACAGTAACACTGAAGCTTTCTTT.